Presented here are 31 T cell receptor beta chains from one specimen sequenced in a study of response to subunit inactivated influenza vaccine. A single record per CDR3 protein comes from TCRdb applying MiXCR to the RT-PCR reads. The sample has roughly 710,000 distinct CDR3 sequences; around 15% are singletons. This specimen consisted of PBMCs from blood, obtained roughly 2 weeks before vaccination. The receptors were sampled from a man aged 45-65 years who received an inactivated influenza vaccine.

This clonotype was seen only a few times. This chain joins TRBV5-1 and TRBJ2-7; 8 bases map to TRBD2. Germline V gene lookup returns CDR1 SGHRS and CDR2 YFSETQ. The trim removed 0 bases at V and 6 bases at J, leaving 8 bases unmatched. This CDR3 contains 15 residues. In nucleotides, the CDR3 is TGCGCCAGCAGCTTGGGTGCCGGGGGGGAATCCGAGCAGTACTTC. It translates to CASSLGAGGESEQYF.

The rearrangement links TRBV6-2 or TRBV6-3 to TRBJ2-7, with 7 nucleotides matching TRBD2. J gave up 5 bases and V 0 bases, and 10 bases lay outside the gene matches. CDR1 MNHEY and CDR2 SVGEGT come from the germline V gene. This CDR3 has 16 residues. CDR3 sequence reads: CASSYSTIGRVHEQYF. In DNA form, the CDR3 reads TGTGCCAGCAGTTACTCGACGATTGGGAGGGTCCACGAGCAGTACTTC.

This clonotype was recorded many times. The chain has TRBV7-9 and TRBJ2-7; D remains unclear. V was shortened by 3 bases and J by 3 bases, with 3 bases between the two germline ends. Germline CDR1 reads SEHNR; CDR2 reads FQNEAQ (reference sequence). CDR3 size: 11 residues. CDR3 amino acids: CASSFLYEQYF. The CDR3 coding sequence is TGTGCCAGCAGCTTTCTCTACGAGCAGTACTTC.

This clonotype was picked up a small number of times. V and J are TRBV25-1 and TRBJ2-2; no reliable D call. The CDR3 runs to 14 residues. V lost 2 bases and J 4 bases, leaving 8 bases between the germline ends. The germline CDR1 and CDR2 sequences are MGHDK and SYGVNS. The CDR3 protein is CASSEHDTTGELFF. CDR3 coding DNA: TGTGCCAGCAGTGAACATGATACCACCGGGGAGCTGTTTTTT.

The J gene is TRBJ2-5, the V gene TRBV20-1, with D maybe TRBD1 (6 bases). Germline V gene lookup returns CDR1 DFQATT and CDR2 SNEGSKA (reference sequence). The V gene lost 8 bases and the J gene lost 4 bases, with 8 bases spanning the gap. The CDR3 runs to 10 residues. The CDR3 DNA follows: TGCAGTCAGGGGTTAGAGACCCAGTACTTC. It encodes CSQGLETQYF.

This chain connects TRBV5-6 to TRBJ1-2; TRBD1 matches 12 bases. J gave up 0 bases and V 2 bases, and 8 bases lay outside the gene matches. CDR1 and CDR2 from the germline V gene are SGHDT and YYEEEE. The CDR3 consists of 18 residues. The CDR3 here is CASSLRGTGGLPNYGYTF. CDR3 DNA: TGTGCCAGCAGCTTAAGGGGGACAGGGGGCCTGCCTAACTATGGCTACACCTTC.

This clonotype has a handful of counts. The CDR3 loop reads CASSSTGVVGYGYTF. The CDR3 DNA reads as TGTGCCAGCAGCTCAACAGGGGTTGTTGGCTATGGCTACACCTTC. The gene calls are TRBV9 and TRBJ1-2; 7 nucleotides line up with TRBD1. V gave up 4 bases and J gave up 4 bases; unmatched junction bases: 10. From germline, CDR1 is SGDLS and CDR2 YYNGEE. This CDR3 comprises 15 residues.

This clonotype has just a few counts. CDR3 sequence reads: CASRSKPGLAGGLTYNEQFF. Here the CDR3 DNA reads TGCGCCAGCAGATCGAAACCGGGACTAGCGGGGGGCCTCACCTACAATGAGCAGTTCTTC. The chain uses TRBV5-1 and TRBJ2-1; 15 bases are shared with TRBD2. This CDR3 contains 20 residues. V trimming: 5 bases; J trimming: 2 bases; junction bases outside the gene matches: 14. The germline gives CDR1 SGHRS, CDR2 YFSETQ.

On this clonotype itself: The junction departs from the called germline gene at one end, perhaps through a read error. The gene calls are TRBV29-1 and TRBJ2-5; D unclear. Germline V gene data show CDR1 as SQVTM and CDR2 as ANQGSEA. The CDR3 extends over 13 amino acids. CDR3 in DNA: TGCAGCGTTCACGGCCGGTACCAAGAGATCCAGTACTTC. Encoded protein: CSVHGRYQEIQYF.

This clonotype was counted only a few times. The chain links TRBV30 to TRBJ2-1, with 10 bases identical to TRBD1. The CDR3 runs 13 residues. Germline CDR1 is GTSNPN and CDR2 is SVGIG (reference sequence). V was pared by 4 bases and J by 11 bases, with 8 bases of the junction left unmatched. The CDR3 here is CAWTRAGQGKQFF. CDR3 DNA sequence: TGTGCCTGGACCCGTGCGGGACAGGGGAAGCAGTTCTTC. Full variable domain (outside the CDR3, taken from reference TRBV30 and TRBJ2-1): SQTIHQWPATLVQPVGSPLSLECTVEGTSNPNLYWYRQAAGRGLQLLFYSVGIGQISSEVPQNLSASRPQDRQFILSSKKLLLSDSGFYLCAWTRAGQGKQFFGPGTRLTVL.

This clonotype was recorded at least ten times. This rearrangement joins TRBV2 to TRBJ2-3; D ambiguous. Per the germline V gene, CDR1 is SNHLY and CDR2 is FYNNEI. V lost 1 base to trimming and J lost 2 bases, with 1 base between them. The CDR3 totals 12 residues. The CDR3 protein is CASSEVTDTQYF. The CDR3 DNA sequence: TGTGCCAGCAGTGAAGTCACAGATACGCAGTATTTT.

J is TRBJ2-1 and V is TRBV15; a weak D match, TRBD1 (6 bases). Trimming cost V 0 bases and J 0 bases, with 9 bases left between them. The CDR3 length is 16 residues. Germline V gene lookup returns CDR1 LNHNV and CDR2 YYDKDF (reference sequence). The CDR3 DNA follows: TGTGCCACCAGCAGAGATCCCAGGGGCTCCTACAATGAGCAGTTCTTC. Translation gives CATSRDPRGSYNEQFF.

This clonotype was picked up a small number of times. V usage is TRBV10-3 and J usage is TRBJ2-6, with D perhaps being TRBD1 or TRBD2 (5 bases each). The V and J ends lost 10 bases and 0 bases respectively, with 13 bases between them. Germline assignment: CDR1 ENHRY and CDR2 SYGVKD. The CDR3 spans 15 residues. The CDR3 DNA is TGTGCCACATCGGGGCAGCACTCTGGGGCCAACGTCCTGACTTTC. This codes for CATSGQHSGANVLTF.

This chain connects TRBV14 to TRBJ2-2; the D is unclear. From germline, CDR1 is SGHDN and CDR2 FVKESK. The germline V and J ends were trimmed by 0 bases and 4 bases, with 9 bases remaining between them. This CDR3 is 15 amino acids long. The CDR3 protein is CASSQDAFSTGELFF. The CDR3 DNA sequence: TGTGCCAGCAGCCAAGATGCCTTCAGCACCGGGGAGCTGTTTTTT. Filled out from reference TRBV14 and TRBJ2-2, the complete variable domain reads EAGVTQFPSHSVIEKGQTVTLRCDPISGHDNLYWYRRVMGKEIKFLLHFVKESKQDESGMPNNRFLAERTGGTYSTLKVQPAELEDSGVYFCASSQDAFSTGELFFGEGSRLTVL.

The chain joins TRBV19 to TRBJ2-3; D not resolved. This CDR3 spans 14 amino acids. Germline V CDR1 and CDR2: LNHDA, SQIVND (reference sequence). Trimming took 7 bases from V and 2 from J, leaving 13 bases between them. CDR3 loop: CASKTVEFTDTQYF. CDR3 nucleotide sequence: TGTGCCAGTAAAACGGTGGAGTTCACAGATACGCAGTATTTT. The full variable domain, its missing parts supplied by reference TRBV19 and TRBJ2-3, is DGGITQSPKYLFRKEGQNVTLSCEQNLNHDAMYWYRQDPGQGLRLIYYSQIVNDFQKGDIAEGYSVSREKKESFPLTVTSAQKNPTAFYLCASKTVEFTDTQYFGPGTRLTVL.

CDR3 bases: TGCAGTGCTAGAGGAAAGACAGGGGTGGGCGCTGAAGCTTTCTTT. This translates into CSARGKTGVGAEAFF. The chain uses TRBV20-1 and TRBJ1-1; 8 nucleotides match TRBD1. The germline gives CDR1 DFQATT, CDR2 SNEGSKA (reference sequence). After removal of 1 base from V and 6 bases from J, the junction contained 10 bases not matched to a gene. The CDR3 spans 15 residues.

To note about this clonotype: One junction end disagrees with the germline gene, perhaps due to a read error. CDR3 in DNA: TGTGCCAGCAGCTTAGGCGGGAGGTTTGATGAGCGGTTCTTC. Protein sequence: CASSLGGRFDERFF. J is TRBJ2-1 and V is TRBV7-9; 8 bases fit TRBD2. This CDR3 is 14 amino acids long. Germline CDR1 and CDR2: SEHNR and FQNEAQ (reference sequence).

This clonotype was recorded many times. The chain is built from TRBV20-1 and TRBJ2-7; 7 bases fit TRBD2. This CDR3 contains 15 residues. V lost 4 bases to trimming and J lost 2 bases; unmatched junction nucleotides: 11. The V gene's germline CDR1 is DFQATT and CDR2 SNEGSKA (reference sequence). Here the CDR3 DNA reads TGCAGTGCTAAGAACTGGGGGGGACCAGCCTACGAGCAGTACTTC. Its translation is CSAKNWGGPAYEQYF.

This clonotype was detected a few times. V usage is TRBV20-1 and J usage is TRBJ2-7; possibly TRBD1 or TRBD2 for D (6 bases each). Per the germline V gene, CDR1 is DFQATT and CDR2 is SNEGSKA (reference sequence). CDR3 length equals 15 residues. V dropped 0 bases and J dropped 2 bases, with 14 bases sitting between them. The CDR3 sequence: CSARDLEGGTYEQYF. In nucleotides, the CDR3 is TGCAGTGCTAGAGATCTTGAGGGGGGTACCTACGAGCAGTACTTC.

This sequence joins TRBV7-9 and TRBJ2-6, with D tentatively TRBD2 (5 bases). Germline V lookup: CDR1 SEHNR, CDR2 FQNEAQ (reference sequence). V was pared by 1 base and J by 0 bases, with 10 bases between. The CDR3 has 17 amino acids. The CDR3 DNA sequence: TGTGCCAGCAGCTTAGTGTGGGGAGACTCTGGGGCCAACGTCCTGACTTTC. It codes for CASSLVWGDSGANVLTF.

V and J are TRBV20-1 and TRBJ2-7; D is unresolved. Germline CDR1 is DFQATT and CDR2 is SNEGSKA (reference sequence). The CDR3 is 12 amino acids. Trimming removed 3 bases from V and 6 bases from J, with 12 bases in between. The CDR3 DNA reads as TGCAGTGCTAGGCCCCTCCCGGCCGAGCAGTACTTC. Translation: CSARPLPAEQYF.

The CDR3 nucleotides read TGTGCCAGCAGCCCCGACTTGGCCACTGAAGCTTTCTTT. Translating gives CASSPDLATEAFF. V and J are TRBV7-9 and TRBJ1-1, with no clear D. The V gene's germline CDR1 is SEHNR and CDR2 FQNEAQ (reference sequence). V was trimmed by 5 bases and J by 4 bases, leaving 11 bases between them. The CDR3 runs 13 residues.

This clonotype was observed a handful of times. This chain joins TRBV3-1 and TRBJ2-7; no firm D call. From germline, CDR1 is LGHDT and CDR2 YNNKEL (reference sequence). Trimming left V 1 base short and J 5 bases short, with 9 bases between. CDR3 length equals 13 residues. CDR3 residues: CASSQAAGHEQYF. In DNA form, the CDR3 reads TGTGCCAGCAGCCAAGCCGCCGGGCACGAGCAGTACTTC.

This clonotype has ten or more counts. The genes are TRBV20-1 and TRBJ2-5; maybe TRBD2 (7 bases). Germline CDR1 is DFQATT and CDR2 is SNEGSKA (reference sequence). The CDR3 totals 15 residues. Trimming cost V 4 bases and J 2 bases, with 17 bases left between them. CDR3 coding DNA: TGCAGTGCTACCCCACTGGCGGGGGCTCAAGAGACCCAGTACTTC. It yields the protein CSATPLAGAQETQYF.

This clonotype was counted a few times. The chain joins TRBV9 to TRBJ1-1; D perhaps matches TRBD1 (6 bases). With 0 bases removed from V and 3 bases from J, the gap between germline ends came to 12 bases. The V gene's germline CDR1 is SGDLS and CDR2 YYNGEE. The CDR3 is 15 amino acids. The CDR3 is CASSVEGGGDTEAFF. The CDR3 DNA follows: TGTGCCAGCAGCGTAGAAGGAGGGGGAGACACTGAAGCTTTCTTT.

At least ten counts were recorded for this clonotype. The CDR3 spells CSAGTGLGELFF. CDR3 in DNA: TGCAGCGCTGGGACAGGGCTTGGGGAGCTGTTTTTT. The V gene is TRBV29-1, the J gene TRBJ2-2; TRBD1 agrees at 9 bases. V lost 7 bases, J lost 8 bases, and 5 bases stayed unmatched. Germline values: CDR1 SQVTM, CDR2 ANQGSEA. CDR3 length: 12 amino acids.

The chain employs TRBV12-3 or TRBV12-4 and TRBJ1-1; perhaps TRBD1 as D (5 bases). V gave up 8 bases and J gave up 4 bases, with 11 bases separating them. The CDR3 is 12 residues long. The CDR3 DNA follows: TGTGCCAGCTCCCCGGGGCCCACTGAAGCTTTCTTT. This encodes CASSPGPTEAFF.

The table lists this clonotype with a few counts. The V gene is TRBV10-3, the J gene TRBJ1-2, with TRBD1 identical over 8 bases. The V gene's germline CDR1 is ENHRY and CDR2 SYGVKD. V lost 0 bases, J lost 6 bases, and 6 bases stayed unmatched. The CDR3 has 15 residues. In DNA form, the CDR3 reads TGTGCCATCAGTGAGTCTACGACAGGGGCTAATGGCTACACCTTC. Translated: CAISESTTGANGYTF.

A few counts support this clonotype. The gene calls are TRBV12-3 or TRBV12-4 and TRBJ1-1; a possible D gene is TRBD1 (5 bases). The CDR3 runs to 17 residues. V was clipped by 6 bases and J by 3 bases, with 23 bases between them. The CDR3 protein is CASRPTRGRVRHTEAFF. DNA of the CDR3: TGTGCCAGCAGACCGACCCGAGGCAGGGTTAGGCACACTGAAGCTTTCTTT.

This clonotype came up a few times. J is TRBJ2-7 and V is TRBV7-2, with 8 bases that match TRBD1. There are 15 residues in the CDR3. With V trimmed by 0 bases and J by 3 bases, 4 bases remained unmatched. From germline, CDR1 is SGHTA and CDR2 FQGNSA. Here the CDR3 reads CASSLAPTGGYEQYF. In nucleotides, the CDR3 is TGTGCCAGCAGCTTAGCTCCAACAGGGGGCTACGAGCAGTACTTC.

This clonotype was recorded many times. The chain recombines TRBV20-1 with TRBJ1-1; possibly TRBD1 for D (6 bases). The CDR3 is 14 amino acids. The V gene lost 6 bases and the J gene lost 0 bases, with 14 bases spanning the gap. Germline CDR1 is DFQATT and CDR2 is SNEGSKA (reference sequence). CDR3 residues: CSARTTGLNTEAFF. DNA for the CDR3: TGCAGTGCCAGAACGACAGGATTGAACACTGAAGCTTTCTTT.